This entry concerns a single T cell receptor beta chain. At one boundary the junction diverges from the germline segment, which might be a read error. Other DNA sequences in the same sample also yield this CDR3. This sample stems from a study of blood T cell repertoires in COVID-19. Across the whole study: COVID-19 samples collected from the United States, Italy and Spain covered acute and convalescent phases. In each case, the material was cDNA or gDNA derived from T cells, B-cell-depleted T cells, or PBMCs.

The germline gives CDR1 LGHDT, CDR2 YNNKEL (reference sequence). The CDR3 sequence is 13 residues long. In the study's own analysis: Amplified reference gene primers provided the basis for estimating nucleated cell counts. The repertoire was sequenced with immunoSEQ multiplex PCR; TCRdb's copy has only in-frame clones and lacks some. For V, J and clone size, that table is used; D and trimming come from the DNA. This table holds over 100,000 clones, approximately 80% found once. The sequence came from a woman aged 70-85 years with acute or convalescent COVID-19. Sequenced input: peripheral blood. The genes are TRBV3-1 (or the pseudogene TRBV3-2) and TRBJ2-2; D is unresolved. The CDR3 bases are TGTGCCAGCAGCCCTCTCGACACGGGGGAGCTGTTTTTT. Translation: CASSPLDTGELFF.